Shown below are 17 T cell receptor beta chains from a single sample sequenced in a study of PD-L1 blockade in urothelial cancer. The protocol was immunoSEQ multiplex PCR, while the TCRdb copy is restricted to in-frame clones and leaves out a portion. The sample shows about 56,000 clones, roughly 85% of them seen only once. Time point specified: pretreatment peripheral blood. The source was PBMCs, collected around atezolizumab (anti-PD-L1) treatment. The source of these receptors is a man between 65 and 80 years old with urothelial cancer.

This clone was picked up a small number of times. The chain carries TRBV2 and TRBJ2-7, with D possibly matching TRBD2 (6 bases). This CDR3 spans 12 amino acids. Germline CDR1 reads SNHLY; CDR2 reads FYNNEI. V lost 10 bases to trimming and J lost 4 bases, with 14 bases between them. The CDR3 sequence is CATQGLAYEQYF. For the CDR3, the DNA is TGTGCCACTCAGGGACTCGCATACGAGCAGTACTTC.

The chain links TRBV2 to TRBJ2-7, with TRBD1 matching over 9 bases. Per the germline V gene, CDR1 is SNHLY and CDR2 is FYNNEI. This CDR3 has 15 residues. V gave up 4 bases and J gave up 3 bases; unmatched junction bases: 7. For the CDR3, the DNA is TGTGCCAGCAGTGGACCGGGACAGGGCCACTACGAGCAGTACTTC. It specifies CASSGPGQGHYEQYF.

The chain uses TRBV11-2 and TRBJ1-3; a weak D match, TRBD1 (5 bases). This CDR3 contains 12 residues. V was shortened by 8 bases and J by 1 base, with 6 bases between the two germline ends. The germline gives CDR1 SGHAT, CDR2 FQNNGV. The CDR3 DNA reads as TGTGCCAGCGCAGGGTCTGGAAACACCATATATTTT. Protein product: CASAGSGNTIYF.

The chain carries TRBV28 and TRBJ2-7; D not resolved. The CDR3 loop spans 10 amino acids. In germline, CDR1 is MDHEN, CDR2 SYDVKM. Deletions cut 9 bases from V and 3 bases from J, with 6 bases between. The CDR3 nucleotides read TGTGCCAGTTCAAACTACGAGCAGTACTTC. Amino acid sequence: CASSNYEQYF.

The chain links TRBV5-4 to TRBJ2-7, with TRBD1 matching 10 bases. V dropped 0 bases and J dropped 2; count of bases not matched to a gene: 2. The CDR3 covers 15 residues. Germline loops: CDR1 SGHNT, CDR2 YYREEE (reference sequence). This CDR3 reads CASSLAGTGAYEQYF. The CDR3 DNA is TGTGCCAGCAGCTTGGCCGGGACAGGGGCCTACGAGCAGTACTTC.

The rearrangement uses TRBV6-5 and TRBJ2-1; unclear D gene. From germline, CDR1 is MNHEY and CDR2 SVGAGI. The length of the CDR3 is 15 residues. V was trimmed by 2 bases and J by 4 bases, leaving 12 bases between them. The chain's CDR3 is CASSYGRNPYNEQFF. CDR3 nucleotides: TGTGCCAGCAGTTACGGCAGAAACCCATACAATGAGCAGTTCTTC.

CDR3 nucleotide sequence: TGTGCCAGCAGTTACTCGAGACTAAGAGAGGAGACCCAGTACTTC. It codes for CASSYSRLREETQYF. The gene calls are TRBV6-5 and TRBJ2-5; a weak D match, TRBD2 (5 bases). V lost 0 bases and J 5 bases, leaving 13 bases between the germline ends. The CDR3 loop spans 15 amino acids. Germline V gene lookup returns CDR1 MNHEY and CDR2 SVGAGI.

The genes are TRBV7-9 and TRBJ2-7; 7 bases map to TRBD1. The CDR3 consists of 17 residues. After removal of 3 bases from V and 7 bases from J, the junction contained 18 bases not matched to a gene. Germline CDR1 reads SEHNR; CDR2 reads FQNEAQ (reference sequence). The chain's CDR3 is CASSFSFGQAQEWEQYF. CDR3 DNA sequence: TGTGCCAGCAGCTTCTCATTTGGACAGGCACAGGAGTGGGAGCAGTACTTC.

This rearrangement joins TRBV5-1 to TRBJ2-2; no clear D. The CDR3 runs 16 residues. V lost 0 bases and J 4 bases, leaving 13 bases between the germline ends. The V gene's germline CDR1 is SGHRS and CDR2 YFSETQ. CDR3 coding DNA: TGCGCCAGCAGCTTGGCCGAACAAAGAGGCACCGGGGAGCTGTTTTTT. Its translation is CASSLAEQRGTGELFF.

This clone showed up just once. This chain links TRBV6-5 with TRBJ2-1; the match to TRBD1 covers 10 bases. There are 13 residues in the CDR3. J was trimmed by 5 bases and V by 11 bases; bases with no gene match: 6. Germline V gene data show CDR1 as MNHEY and CDR2 as SVGAGI. The CDR3 protein is CAVGQGQNNEQFF. CDR3 nucleotides: TGTGCCGTGGGACAGGGGCAGAACAATGAGCAGTTCTTC.

The V gene is TRBV6-1, the J gene TRBJ2-3; possible D gene TRBD1, 5 bases. Looked up from germline, CDR1 is MNHNS and CDR2 is SASEGT. The germline V and J ends were trimmed by 7 bases and 5 bases, with 19 bases remaining between them. This CDR3 spans 15 amino acids. Here the CDR3 reads CASTEWAGQGDTQYF. CDR3 nucleotide sequence: TGTGCCAGCACCGAGTGGGCAGGGCAGGGAGATACGCAGTATTTT.

This clone was detected once. The chain couples TRBV5-1 to TRBJ2-1, with a weak D call TRBD2 (6 bases). Deletions cut 0 bases from V and 4 bases from J, with 11 bases between. CDR3 length equals 15 residues. From germline, CDR1 is SGHRS and CDR2 YFSETQ. DNA for the CDR3: TGCGCCAGCAGCTTGGCGGGAGCGGAGTACAATGAGCAGTTCTTC. Its protein product is CASSLAGAEYNEQFF.

This chain links TRBV18 with TRBJ1-2; 12 bases are shared with TRBD1. Trimming removed 3 bases from V and 4 bases from J; junction bases left unmatched: 9. This CDR3 is built from 17 residues. CDR1 is KGHSH, CDR2 LQKENI, per germline. CDR3 loop: CASSPSPGQGAGYGYTF. DNA for the CDR3: TGTGCCAGCTCACCTTCGCCGGGACAGGGGGCGGGCTATGGCTACACCTTC.

There are a few counts of this clone. The rearrangement uses TRBV19 and TRBJ1-1, with D tentatively TRBD1 (5 bases). The CDR3 has 13 amino acids. V lost 3 bases to trimming and J lost 4 bases, with 9 bases between them. Germline CDR1 LNHDA, CDR2 SQIVND (reference sequence). The CDR3 nucleotides are TGTGCCAGTAGTATGGGGGGGGGCACTGAAGCTTTCTTT. This translates into CASSMGGGTEAFF.

DNA of the CDR3: TGTGCCAGCAGCGTGAGTAGATCGGACACTGAAGCTTTCTTT. The encoded protein is CASSVSRSDTEAFF. The chain carries TRBV2 and TRBJ1-1, with D hard to call. The CDR3 length is 14 residues. Germline V lookup: CDR1 SNHLY, CDR2 FYNNEI. Trimming left V 6 bases short and J 3 bases short, with 14 bases between.

CDR3 amino acids: CASSPRTGGTDTQYF. CDR3 DNA: TGTGCCAGCAGCCCCAGGACAGGGGGCACAGATACGCAGTATTTT. The rearrangement joins TRBV7-3 to TRBJ2-3, with 9 bases identical to TRBD1. V trimming: 5 bases; J trimming: 1 base; junction bases outside the gene matches: 4. This CDR3 region has 15 residues. The germline V gene has CDR1 SGHTA and CDR2 FQGTGA. The variable domain in full, with the rest retrieved from reference TRBV7-3 and TRBJ2-3, is GAGVSQTPSNKVTEKGKYVELRCDPISGHTALYWYRQSLGQGPEFLIYFQGTGAADDSGLPNDRFFAVRPEGSVSTLKIQRTERGDSAVYLCASSPRTGGTDTQYFGPGTRLTVL.

This rearrangement joins TRBV7-2 to TRBJ1-5; D not certain. Germline CDR1 is SGHTA and CDR2 is FQGNSA. The V and J ends lost 4 bases and 3 bases respectively, with 4 bases between them. The CDR3 is made up of 12 amino acids. The CDR3 nucleotides are TGTGCCAGCAGCTCCTACAATCAGCCCCAGCATTTT. Amino acids: CASSSYNQPQHF.